A selection of T cell receptor beta chains follows, all from one sample in a study of blood T cell repertoires in COVID-19. The protocol was immunoSEQ multiplex PCR, while the TCRdb copy is restricted to in-frame clones and leaves out a portion. The sample yields about 270,000 clones, 85% seen once. The sequenced sample was peripheral blood. Receptors originate from a woman aged 45 to 65 with active or convalescent COVID-19. The CDR3 runs from the conserved cysteine through the conserved F or W. D genes are given only for firm matches. Clone sizes are given selectively: once, few, many, or a class where the clone is expanded.

cdr3_nt cdr3_aa j_call d_call clone_size v_call
TGTGCCAGCAGCTTCCTATCAGGGGACCAGGCTAACTATGGCTACACCTTC CASSFLSGDQANYGYTF TRBJ1-2 - - TRBV5-6
TGTGCCATCAGGCTAGCGGAGGAGCAGTTCTTC CAIRLAEEQFF TRBJ2-1 TRBD2 - TRBV10-3
TGTGCCAGCAGCGAGACTAGCCTCTCCTACAATGAGCAGTTCTTC CASSETSLSYNEQFF TRBJ2-1 TRBD2 once TRBV11-2
TGTGCTAGTGGTTTGGTACTAGGGAACCAAGAGACCCAGTACTTC CASGLVLGNQETQYF TRBJ2-5 - - TRBV12-5
TGTGCCAGCTCACCGCCAGGGGGGCCCTACGAGCAGTACTTC CASSPPGGPYEQYF TRBJ2-7 - - TRBV18
TGTGCCAGCAGCTTATCTTCGGGGGGGGTAATCGTCTTCTACGAGCAGTACTTC CASSLSSGGVIVFYEQYF TRBJ2-7 TRBD2 - TRBV11-2
TGTGCCATCAACCGCCGACTAGCGGGAGGATCAAGTGAGCAGTTCTTC CAINRRLAGGSSEQFF TRBJ2-1 TRBD2 - TRBV10-3
TGTGCCAGCAGCCCCACAGGGGGCAGGAGCTCCTACGAGCAGTACTTC CASSPTGGRSSYEQYF TRBJ2-7 TRBD1 - TRBV5-8
TGTGCCAGCAGTAATCTCTACGAGCAGTACTTC CASSNLYEQYF TRBJ2-7 - - TRBV6-5
TGTGCCAGCAGCGCAGACAGGGACACGCAGTATTTT CASSADRDTQYF TRBJ2-3 TRBD1 - TRBV9
TGTGCCAGCAGTTACTCCCGGGCGGGAGGAAACACAGATACGCAGTATTTT CASSYSRAGGNTDTQYF TRBJ2-3 TRBD2 - TRBV6-2/TRBV6-3
TGTGCCAGCAGCCAAGACTACGTAGGGGCAGTCAAGCGAACCTACAATGAGCAGTTCTTC CASSQDYVGAVKRTYNEQFF TRBJ2-1 - - TRBV3-1/TRBV3-2
TGTGCCAGTAGTATAAATGGAGACAACTATGGCTACACCTTC CASSINGDNYGYTF TRBJ1-2 - - TRBV19
TGTGCCAGTAGTATAGATAGGACAGGGTCCCTCAACGAGCAGTACTTC CASSIDRTGSLNEQYF TRBJ2-7 TRBD1 - TRBV19
TGTGCCAGCAGCCGGGGGAGCTCCTACGAGCAGTACTTC CASSRGSSYEQYF TRBJ2-7 - - TRBV6-5
TGTGCCAGCAGCGTAGGTCCGAGCTCCTATAATTCACCCCTCCACTTT CASSVGPSSYNSPLHF TRBJ1-6 - - TRBV9
TGTGCCAGCAGTGCCCTCGGACTAGCGGGAGCCCTAAACACCGGGGAGCTGTTTTTT CASSALGLAGALNTGELFF TRBJ2-2 TRBD2 - TRBV2
TGTGCTACCCAGGGTAGCGGGAGGTCCCAGGAGACCCAGTACTTC CATQGSGRSQETQYF TRBJ2-5 TRBD2 - TRBV28
TGTGCCTGGACCCCGGGACAGCTGAACACCGGGGAGCTGTTTTTT CAWTPGQLNTGELFF TRBJ2-2 TRBD1 once TRBV30
TGCGCCAGCAGCGATACAGGGGGCACTGGGGCCAACGTCCTGACTTTC CASSDTGGTGANVLTF TRBJ2-6 TRBD1 - TRBV5-1
TGTGCCAGCAGTGCTAGCGGGACAGATACGCAGTATTTT CASSASGTDTQYF TRBJ2-3 TRBD2 - TRBV6-4
TGTGCCAGTAGTGCCATGACAGGGACGGACACTGAAGCTTTCTTT CASSAMTGTDTEAFF TRBJ1-1 TRBD1 - TRBV19
- CASKVLSWAPNEKLFF TRBJ1-4 - - TRBV28
TGTGCCAGCTCACGCGATACTGCTGACTCTGGAAACACCATATATTTT CASSRDTADSGNTIYF TRBJ1-3 - - TRBV18
TGTGCCATCAGTGAGTCTATTGACAGGAAGTACGAGCAGTACTTC CAISESIDRKYEQYF TRBJ2-7 - - TRBV10-3
TGTGCCAGCAGCCCTATACACGGGACTAGCGGGAACACAGATACGCAGTATTTT CASSPIHGTSGNTDTQYF TRBJ2-3 TRBD2 - TRBV14
TGTGCCAGCAGCCCCCGAGGCGGGACCTCCTCCGAGCAGTACTTC CASSPRGGTSSEQYF TRBJ2-7 - - TRBV9
TGTGCCAGTGATGGGGGGGTTTTCAGGAGTCGCACTGAAGCTTTCTTT CASDGGVFRSRTEAFF TRBJ1-1 - few TRBV19
TGTGCCAGCGAAACCGGGACTAGCGGTTCCTACGAGCAGTACTTC CASETGTSGSYEQYF TRBJ2-7 TRBD2 - TRBV28
TGTGCCAGCAGTGAGTCCGGGAGTTGGGAAAAACTGTTTTTT CASSESGSWEKLFF TRBJ1-4 - - TRBV6-1
TGTGCCACCAGCAGAGGCCCTAACCGGGAGCTGTTTTTT CATSRGPNRELFF TRBJ2-2 - - TRBV15
TGTGCCACCAGTGAGTCTCGGGACTCTAGGGAAAAACTGTTTTTT CATSESRDSREKLFF TRBJ1-4 - once TRBV24-1
TGTGCCAGCAGTTACTCGAGCAGGGCTAATTCACCCCTCCACTTT CASSYSSRANSPLHF TRBJ1-6 - - TRBV6-5
TGTGCCAGCAGCTTAACGCGGGACGAGACCCAGTACTTC CASSLTRDETQYF TRBJ2-5 - once TRBV7-3
TGTGCCAGCAGTTTAACCGTTCGGGTTGAGCAGTACTTC CASSLTVRVEQYF TRBJ2-7 - - TRBV12-3/TRBV12-4
TGTGCCAGCAGCGAGCCCGGGAGCGGGGGGAGCACAGATACGCAGTATTTT CASSEPGSGGSTDTQYF TRBJ2-3 TRBD2 - TRBV9
TGCGCCAGCAGCCAAGAAAGCTCCTGGCAGCCCCAGCATTTT CASSQESSWQPQHF TRBJ1-5 - - TRBV4-1
TGTGCCAGCGCACAGGGGGAGAACACTGAAGCTTTCTTT CASAQGENTEAFF TRBJ1-1 TRBD1 - TRBV6-6
TGTGCCAGCAGCGGGATGCTAGCGGGAAAATCCTACGAGCAGTACTTC CASSGMLAGKSYEQYF TRBJ2-7 TRBD2 - TRBV9
TGCGCCAGCAGCAACTACAGGGGGCGCATCGAGCAGTACTTC CASSNYRGRIEQYF TRBJ2-7 TRBD1 - TRBV5-1
TGTGCCAGCAGCCCTGACTTCAACACCGGGGAGCTGTTTTTT CASSPDFNTGELFF TRBJ2-2 - - TRBV7-9
TGTGCCAGCATCCTTGGGGGCGCAGCAGGCTCTGGGGCCAACGTCCTGACTTTC CASILGGAAGSGANVLTF TRBJ2-6 - - TRBV28